Below are 18 T cell receptor beta chains sequenced from a single sample in a study of blood T cell repertoires in COVID-19. The data were produced by immunoSEQ multiplex PCR, yet TCRdb's version contains in-frame clones alone and is incomplete. The table has tens of thousands of clones, roughly 90% seen once. Material: peripheral blood. The receptors were sampled from a woman aged 60-70 years with acute or convalescent COVID-19.

The CDR3 spells CASSVGQGAQPVYGYTF. The CDR3 bases are TGTGCCAGCAGCGTAGGCCAGGGGGCACAGCCGGTTTATGGCTACACCTTC. The chain has TRBV9 and TRBJ1-2, with TRBD1 matching over 8 bases. This CDR3 contains 17 residues. The germline V gene has CDR1 SGDLS and CDR2 YYNGEE. Trimming removed 0 bases from V and 5 bases from J; junction bases left unmatched: 12. The full variable domain, completed using reference TRBV9 and TRBJ1-2, is DSGVTQTPKHLITATGQRVTLRCSPRSGDLSVYWYQQSLDQGLQFLIQYYNGEERAKGNILERFSAQQFPDLHSELNLSSLELGDSALYFCASSVGQGAQPVYGYTFGSGTRLTVV.

V usage is TRBV6-1 and J usage is TRBJ2-2; the D gene is possibly TRBD2 (6 bases). V was pared by 2 bases and J by 6 bases, with 16 bases between. Germline values: CDR1 MNHNS, CDR2 SASEGT. This CDR3 has 16 amino acids. CDR3 residues: CASSETRGREAGELFF. The CDR3 DNA is TGTGCCAGCAGTGAAACCCGAGGCAGGGAGGCCGGGGAGCTGTTTTTT.

This chain connects TRBV4-3 to TRBJ2-5; D is uncertain. The CDR3 length is 14 residues. CDR1 is LGHNA, CDR2 YSLEER, per germline. The V and J ends lost 0 bases and 7 bases respectively, with 12 bases between them. For the CDR3, the DNA is TGCGCCAGCAGCCAAGAGGCTAGAGGCGGGACCCAGTACTTC. It encodes CASSQEARGGTQYF.

This clone was found once. This sequence joins TRBV11-3 and TRBJ2-2; 11 bases map to TRBD1. Germline loops: CDR1 SGHNT, CDR2 YENEEA. V was pared by 4 bases and J by 5 bases, with 3 bases of the junction left unmatched. The CDR3 totals 15 residues. The CDR3 DNA is TGTGCCAGCAGCTCGGGACAGGGGGGAACCGGGGAGCTGTTTTTT. It encodes CASSSGQGGTGELFF. Combining the CDR3 with reference TRBV11-3 and TRBJ2-2 gives the whole variable domain EAGVVQSPRYKIIEKKQPVAFWCNPISGHNTLYWYLQNLGQGPELLIRYENEEAVDDSQLPKDRFSAERLKGVDSTLKIQPAELGDSAVYLCASSSGQGGTGELFFGEGSRLTVL.

V is TRBV5-5 and J is TRBJ2-2; D perhaps matches TRBD1 (6 bases). CDR1 SGHKS and CDR2 YYEKEE come from the germline V gene (reference sequence). The CDR3 totals 13 residues. V was cut by 6 bases and J by 1 base, with 7 bases left in between. The CDR3 region has the DNA TGTGCCAGCAACAGGGAGAACACCGGGGAGCTGTTTTTT. Protein sequence: CASNRENTGELFF.

Only one count was recorded for this clone. This chain joins TRBV5-4 and TRBJ1-2, with D possibly TRBD1 on 6 matching bases. Germline lookup yields CDR1 SGHNT and CDR2 YYREEE (reference sequence). Trimming stripped 0 bases from V and 2 bases from J, with 14 bases between. The CDR3 runs 16 residues. The DNA for the CDR3 is TGTGCCAGCAGCTTGGAACTTGGCGGGGGCAACTATGGCTACACCTTC. This sequence encodes CASSLELGGGNYGYTF.

The rearrangement joins TRBV6-5 to TRBJ2-7, with D possibly being TRBD1 (6 bases). The length of the CDR3 is 13 residues. The germline V gene encodes CDR1 MNHEY and CDR2 SVGAGI. Trimming left V 6 bases short and J 4 bases short, with 13 bases between. The CDR3 DNA follows: TGTGCCAGCAGGGTAACAGGGATATACGAGCAGTACGTC. Its protein product is CASRVTGIYEQYV.

The chain employs TRBV5-1 and TRBJ1-2; 9 nucleotides align to TRBD1. V lost 0 bases to trimming and J lost 6 bases; unmatched junction nucleotides: 6. CDR3 length: 15 amino acids. Looked up from germline, CDR1 is SGHRS and CDR2 is YFSETQ. In DNA, the CDR3 is TGCGCCAGCAGCTTGGGGGACAGGGACAGGGATGGCTACACCTTC. Its protein product is CASSLGDRDRDGYTF. Combining the CDR3 with reference TRBV5-1 and TRBJ1-2 gives the whole variable domain KAGVTQTPRYLIKTRGQQVTLSCSPISGHRSVSWYQQTPGQGLQFLFEYFSETQRNKGNFPGRFSGRQFSNSRSEMNVSTLELGDSALYLCASSLGDRDRDGYTFGSGTRLTVV.

The rearrangement joins TRBV7-8 to TRBJ2-1, with D possibly TRBD1 on 6 matching bases. The CDR3 covers 12 residues. V gave up 5 bases and J gave up 8 bases, with 10 bases separating them. Germline CDR1 is SGHVS and CDR2 is FQNEAQ. As DNA, the CDR3 is TGTGCCAGCAGCATACAGGGTTATGAGCAGTTCTTC. As protein: CASSIQGYEQFF.

The CDR3 loop reads CASSPSGTGANYGYTF. The CDR3 DNA reads TGTGCCAGCTCACCATCGGGGACAGGAGCTAACTATGGCTACACCTTC. The chain couples TRBV18 to TRBJ1-2; 8 nucleotides agree with TRBD1. Germline trimming cut 2 bases from V and 0 bases from J; bases unmatched to any gene: 5. The CDR3 is 16 amino acids. Germline assignment: CDR1 KGHSH and CDR2 LQKENI.

The CDR3 bases are TGTGCCAGCTCAGGGGGACAACTCGGGGGTGGGGAAAAACTGTTTTTT. It codes for CASSGGQLGGGEKLFF. The chain employs TRBV2 and TRBJ1-4; TRBD1 agrees at 7 bases. This CDR3 has 16 residues. Germline CDR1 SNHLY, CDR2 FYNNEI. J was trimmed by 8 bases and V by 8 bases; bases with no gene match: 17.

The table lists this clone with a count of one. V gene TRBV28 combines with J gene TRBJ1-5; weak D call: TRBD1 (6 bases). CDR1 MDHEN and CDR2 SYDVKM come from the germline V gene. V lost 6 bases and J lost 7, with 19 bases in between. The CDR3 length is 15 residues. The CDR3 reads CASRSPAGDGQPQHF. For the CDR3, the DNA is TGTGCCAGCAGGTCCCCCGCAGGGGACGGGCAGCCCCAGCATTTT.

This clone was seen a single time. In DNA form, the CDR3 reads TGCACCAGCAGCCCCAGCGGGGGGACGTTGACCGGGGAGCTGTTTTTT. Translation gives CTSSPSGGTLTGELFF. The rearrangement uses TRBV1 and TRBJ2-2; the D call of TRBD2 is as the table states it, not checked on the DNA. TRBV1 is reported as a pseudogene. This CDR3 contains 16 residues.

V gene TRBV18 combines with J gene TRBJ2-5; 7 bases are a match to TRBD1. Unmatched junction bases numbered 4, after V lost 4 bases and J lost 2 bases. This CDR3 spans 14 amino acids. The germline V gene has CDR1 KGHSH and CDR2 LQKENI. CDR3 protein: CASSRKQGQETQYF. In DNA form, the CDR3 reads TGTGCCAGCTCACGCAAACAGGGGCAAGAGACCCAGTACTTC.

This clone was picked up a small number of times. This rearrangement joins TRBV5-1 to TRBJ1-4, with D perhaps TRBD1 (5 bases). Trimming cost V 3 bases and J 5 bases, with 11 bases left between them. This CDR3 region has 14 residues. Germline V gene lookup returns CDR1 SGHRS and CDR2 YFSETQ. CDR3 protein: CASSSGDANEKLFF. DNA of the CDR3: TGCGCCAGCAGCTCGGGGGACGCAAATGAAAAACTGTTTTTT.

CDR3 amino acids: CATSRDVRSKLYGYTF. In nucleotides, the CDR3 is TGTGCCACCAGCAGAGATGTGCGGAGCAAACTCTATGGCTACACCTTC. V usage is TRBV15 and J usage is TRBJ1-2, with D hard to call. Germline-derived CDR1 and CDR2 are LNHNV and YYDKDF (reference sequence). CDR3 length: 16 residues. Between the trimmed V and J ends, which lost 0 bases and 4 bases, there was a span of 15 bases.

The chain recombines TRBV12-3 or TRBV12-4 with TRBJ2-2, with D hard to call. The CDR3 is 11 residues long. V was trimmed by 7 bases and J by 7 bases, leaving 7 bases between them. The CDR3 DNA follows: TGTGCCAGCACCCTAAACGGGGAGCTGTTTTTT. This encodes CASTLNGELFF.

This sequence joins TRBV2 and TRBJ1-2; D remains ambiguous. In germline, CDR1 is SNHLY, CDR2 FYNNEI. V lost 5 bases and J 8 bases, leaving 12 bases between the germline ends. There are 12 residues in the CDR3. The CDR3 here is CASSPPSGGYTF. CDR3 sequence (DNA): TGTGCCAGCAGTCCGCCCAGCGGGGGCTACACCTTC.